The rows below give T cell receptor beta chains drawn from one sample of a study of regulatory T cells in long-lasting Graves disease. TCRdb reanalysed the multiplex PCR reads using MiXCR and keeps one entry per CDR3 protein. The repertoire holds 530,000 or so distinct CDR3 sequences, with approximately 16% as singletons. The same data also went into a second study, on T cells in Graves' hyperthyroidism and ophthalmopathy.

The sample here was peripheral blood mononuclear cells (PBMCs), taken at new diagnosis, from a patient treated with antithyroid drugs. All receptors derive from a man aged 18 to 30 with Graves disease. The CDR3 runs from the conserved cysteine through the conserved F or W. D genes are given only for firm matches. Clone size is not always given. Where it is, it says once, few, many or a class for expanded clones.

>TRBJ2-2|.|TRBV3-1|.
TGTGCCAGCAGCCCGGAGGGGGGACTTTACACCGGGGAGCTGTTTTTT
CASSPEGGLYTGELFF
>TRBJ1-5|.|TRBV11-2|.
TGTGCCAGCAGCTTAGAGGCTGGATATAATCAGCCCCAGCATTTT
CASSLEAGYNQPQHF
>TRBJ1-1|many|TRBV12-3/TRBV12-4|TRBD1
TGTGCCAGCGCCGCCGGGACAGGGATTGAAGCTTTCTTT
CASAAGTGIEAFF
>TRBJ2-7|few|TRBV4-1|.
TGCGCCAGCAGCCAAAAAACAGCTTCCTACGAGCAGTACTTC
CASSQKTASYEQYF
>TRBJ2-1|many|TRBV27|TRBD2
TGTGCCAGCAGCCAACTAGCGGGTGAGCAGTTCTTC
CASSQLAGEQFF
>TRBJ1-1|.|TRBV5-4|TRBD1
TGTGCCAGCAGCCGGGGGGGACAGGGGGACACTGAAGCTTTCTTT
CASSRGGQGDTEAFF
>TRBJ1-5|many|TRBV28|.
TGTGCCAGCAGTTTCTCTTTGAGCAATCAGCCCCAGCATTTT
CASSFSLSNQPQHF
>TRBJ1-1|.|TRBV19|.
TGTGCCAGTACGGCAGGGACGATGACTGAAGCTTTCTTT
CASTAGTMTEAFF
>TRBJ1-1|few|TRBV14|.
TGTGCCAGCAGCCAGCACTACTCCTCGGCTGAAGCTTTCTTT
CASSQHYSSAEAFF
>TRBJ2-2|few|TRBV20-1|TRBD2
TGCAGTGCTAGAGACGCCAGGCGGGAGTTCACCGGGGAGCTGTTTTTT
CSARDARREFTGELFF
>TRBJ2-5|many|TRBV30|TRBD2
TGTGCCTGGGACCCTATAGGACTAGCGGGCGAGACCCAGTACTTC
CAWDPIGLAGETQYF
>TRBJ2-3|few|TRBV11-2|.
TGTGCCAGCAGCCCCGGTAGCAGGAGGGCCTTTGGAGATACGCAGTATTTT
CASSPGSRRAFGDTQYF
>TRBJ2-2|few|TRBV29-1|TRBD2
TGCAGCGTTAGCGGGAGCGGCACCGGGGAGCTGTTTTTT
CSVSGSGTGELFF
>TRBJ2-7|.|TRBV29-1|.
TGCAGCGTTGTACTGGCCCAATACGAGCAGTACTTC
CSVVLAQYEQYF
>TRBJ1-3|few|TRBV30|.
TGTGCCTGGAGTACAGGCTCTGGAAACACCATATATTTT
CAWSTGSGNTIYF
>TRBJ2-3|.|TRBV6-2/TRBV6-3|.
TGTGCCAGCAGGGACACAGCTAGCACAGATACGCAGTATTTT
CASRDTASTDTQYF
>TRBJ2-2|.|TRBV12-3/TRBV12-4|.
TGTGCCAGCAGTTTTCAGAGCACCGGGGAGCTGTTTTTT
CASSFQSTGELFF
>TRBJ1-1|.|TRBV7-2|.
TGTGCCAGCGGGCCGGGGTCCATGAACACTGAAGCTTTCTTT
CASGPGSMNTEAFF
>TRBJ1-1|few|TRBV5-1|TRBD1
TGCGCCAGCAGATCGACAGGGGCATACATGAACACTGAAGCTTTCTTT
CASRSTGAYMNTEAFF
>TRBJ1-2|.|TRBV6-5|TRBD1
TGTGCCAGCAGTTTGGGACAGGGGGCGGCAGGTGGCTACACCTTC
CASSLGQGAAGGYTF
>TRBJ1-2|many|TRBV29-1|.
TGCAGCGTTGAAGATCTGGGGGCATTTAACTATGGCTACACCTTC
CSVEDLGAFNYGYTF
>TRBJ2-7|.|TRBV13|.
TGTGCCAGCAGTTTCTTTGGGGTCTCCGACGAGCAGTACTTC
CASSFFGVSDEQYF
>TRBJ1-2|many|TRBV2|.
TGTGCCAGCAGTGAAGGGTGGCGGAACCAATATGGCTACACCTTC
CASSEGWRNQYGYTF
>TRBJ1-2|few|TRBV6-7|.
TGTGCCAGCAGTTACTTCTGGAGGTCCGAAGACCTTAACTATGGCTACACCTTC
CASSYFWRSEDLNYGYTF
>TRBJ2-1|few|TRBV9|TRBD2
TGTGCCAGCAGCGTAGCCCCAGCGGGAGGGCCTTCCGATGAGCAGTTCTTC
CASSVAPAGGPSDEQFF
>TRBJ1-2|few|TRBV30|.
TGTGCCTGGAGTGGTGGAACACCCCCAACCGGGAAAACTAACTATGGCTACACCTTC
CAWSGGTPPTGKTNYGYTF
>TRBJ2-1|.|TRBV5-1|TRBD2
TGCGCCAGCAGCTTACTAGCGGGAGCCCCCTACAATGAGCAGTTCTTC
CASSLLAGAPYNEQFF
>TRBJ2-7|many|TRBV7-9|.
TGTGCCAGCAGTTTCCCTGACAGGCCTTACGAGCAGTACTTC
CASSFPDRPYEQYF
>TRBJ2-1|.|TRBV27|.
TGTGCCAGCAGTCTCCCCGGGCGGCAGCAGTTCTTC
CASSLPGRQQFF
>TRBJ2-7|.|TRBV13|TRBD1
TGTGCCAGCAGCGCCTGGGGGACAGGGGGCCTCAACGAGCAGTACTTC
CASSAWGTGGLNEQYF
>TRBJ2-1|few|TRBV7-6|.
TGTGCCAGCTCTCCGGGGGGCAGGGACCGCAATGAGCAGTTCTTC
CASSPGGRDRNEQFF
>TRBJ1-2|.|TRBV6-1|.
TGTGCCAGCTCAGTGAACGGCCGGGCCGCGGATGGCTACACCTTC
CASSVNGRAADGYTF
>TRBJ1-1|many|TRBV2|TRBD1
TGTGCCAGCAGTGAAACAGGGGGTAGGGCTGAAGCTTTCTTT
CASSETGGRAEAFF
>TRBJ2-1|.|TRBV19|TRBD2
TGTGCCAGTAGTCCCCGGACTAGCGGGATCACCTACAATGAGCAGTTCTTC
CASSPRTSGITYNEQFF
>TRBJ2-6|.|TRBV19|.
TGTGCCAGTTCACGTGGAGGAGAATTTGGGGCCAACGTCCTGACTTTC
CASSRGGEFGANVLTF
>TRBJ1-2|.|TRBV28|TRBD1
TGTGCCAGCAGTCCGACAGGGAGATTCATTAACTATGGCTACACCTTC
CASSPTGRFINYGYTF
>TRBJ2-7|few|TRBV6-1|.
TGTGCCAGCAAGCGAATAGCGGTACACTACGAGCAGTACTTC
CASKRIAVHYEQYF
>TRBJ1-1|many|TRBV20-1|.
TGCAGTGCTAGAGATTTTCAGAACACTGAAGCTTTCTTT
CSARDFQNTEAFF
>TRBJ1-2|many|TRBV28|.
TGTGCCAGCATCGGACTATCTGGCTACACCTTC
CASIGLSGYTF
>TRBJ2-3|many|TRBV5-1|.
TGCGCCAGCAGCTGGGGGCCCGCGGGAGCCCTTAAGAGCACAGATACGCAGTATTTT
CASSWGPAGALKSTDTQYF
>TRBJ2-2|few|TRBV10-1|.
TGCGCCAGCGGCGGGAACACCGGGGAGCTGTTTTTT
CASGGNTGELFF
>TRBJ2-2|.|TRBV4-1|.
TGCGCCAGCAGCCCCGTCTTAGGCACCGGGGAGCTGTTTTTT
CASSPVLGTGELFF
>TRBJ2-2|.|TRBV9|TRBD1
TGTGCCAGCAGCGGGGGACAGGGGTACACCGGGGAGCTGTTTTTT
CASSGGQGYTGELFF
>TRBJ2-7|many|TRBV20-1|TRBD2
TGCAGTGCTAGAGATGGGTCTAGCGGGAGCTACGAGCAGTACTTC
CSARDGSSGSYEQYF
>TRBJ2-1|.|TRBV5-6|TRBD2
TGTGCCAGCAGCCGGCAAGGGACGGGCGGGAGGACGGGTAGCTCCTACAATGAGCAGTTCTTC
CASSRQGTGGRTGSSYNEQFF
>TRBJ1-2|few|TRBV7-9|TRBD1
TGTGCCAGCAGCTCGGGACAGACGAACTATGGCTACACCTTC
CASSSGQTNYGYTF
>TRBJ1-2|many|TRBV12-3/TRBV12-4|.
TGTGCCAGCAGTTTCTCCACTAACTATGGCTACACCTTC
CASSFSTNYGYTF
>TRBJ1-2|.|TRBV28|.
TGTGCCAGCAGTTTGGTCGACTCCCCGAGACAGGGCTACACCTTC
CASSLVDSPRQGYTF
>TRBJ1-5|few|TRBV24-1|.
TGTGCCACCAGTGCGAATTCGGGCTTCACCGATCAGCCCCAGCATTTT
CATSANSGFTDQPQHF
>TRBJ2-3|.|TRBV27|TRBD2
TGTGCCAGCAGTTACCTTAGCGGGGTTAGCACAGATACGCAGTATTTT
CASSYLSGVSTDTQYF
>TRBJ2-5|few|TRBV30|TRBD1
TGTGCCTGGAGCACGGGACACAGACAGGGACCCCAAGAGACCCAGTACTTC
CAWSTGHRQGPQETQYF
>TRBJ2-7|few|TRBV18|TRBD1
TGTGCCAGCTCACCAAAAGGACAGGGGGCGAGAGAGCAGTACTTC
CASSPKGQGAREQYF
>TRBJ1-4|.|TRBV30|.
TGTGCCTGGAGTGTAATAGGGGCGACTAATGAAAAACTGTTTTTT
CAWSVIGATNEKLFF
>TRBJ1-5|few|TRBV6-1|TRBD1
TGTGCCAGCCTCCCGAGACAGGGTAGCAATCAGCCCCAGCATTTT
CASLPRQGSNQPQHF
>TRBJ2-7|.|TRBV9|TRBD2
TGTGCCAGCAGCCCCCGGACTAGCGGGGACTACGAGCAGTACTTC
CASSPRTSGDYEQYF
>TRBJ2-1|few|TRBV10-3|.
TGTGCCATCAGTGAGTCAACGAACCCCGGAGGTAGGAACTCCTACAATGAGCAGTTCTTC
CAISESTNPGGRNSYNEQFF